Below are 18 T cell receptor beta chains sequenced from a single sample in a study of T cell responses to AZD1222 COVID-19 vaccine (dated by TCRdb to the early 2020s). The time point label here, explained by the study, means: baseline before first vaccination. The library relied on the immunoSEQ multiplex PCR assay. In TCRdb, the immuneACCESS table is reduced to in-frame sequences with V and J assigned. These tables do not hold every clone; where another copy was compared, an unresolved V gene accounts for under half, and the others remain unexplained. Recorded for this sample are tens of thousands of clones; roughly 82% of them occurred a single time. Clones ranked in the top ten supply around 2.8% of the sample. This specimen consisted of peripheral blood, obtained on day 0 of AZD1222 vaccination. All receptors derive from an adult in good health.

The chain is built from TRBV29-1 and TRBJ2-2, with D perhaps given as TRBD1 or TRBD2 (6 bases each). CDR3 length: 12 residues. The germline V gene encodes CDR1 SQVTM and CDR2 ANQGSEA. V was clipped by 6 bases and J by 7 bases, with 12 bases between them. CDR3 sequence: CSVGGPGGELFF. Written as DNA, the CDR3 is TGCAGCGTAGGGGGGCCAGGCGGGGAGCTGTTTTTT.

A few counts support this clone. The chain employs TRBV9 and TRBJ2-3; no reliable D call. Between the trimmed V and J ends, which lost 3 bases and 2 bases, there was a span of 10 bases. CDR3 length: 14 residues. Germline lookup yields CDR1 SGDLS and CDR2 YYNGEE. The CDR3: CASSEADYTDTQYF. The CDR3 nucleotides are TGTGCCAGCAGCGAGGCGGATTACACAGATACGCAGTATTTT.

V gene TRBV12-1 combines with J gene TRBJ2-1; whether TRBD2, the table's D call, matches the DNA was not checked. TRBV12-1 is a documented pseudogene. This CDR3 is 18 amino acids long. DNA of the CDR3: TGTGCCAGCAGCCACCCACCCCCTACTAGCGGGAGGGGGAATGAGCAGTTCTTC. Its translation is CASSHPPPTSGRGNEQFF.

The chain recombines TRBV19 with TRBJ2-2, with D perhaps TRBD1 or TRBD2 (5 bases each). V lost 5 bases, J lost 5 bases, and 12 bases lay in between. CDR3 length: 14 residues. CDR1 is LNHDA, CDR2 SQIVND, per germline (reference sequence). CDR3 protein: CASSLRDGTGELFF. The CDR3 nucleotides are TGTGCCAGTAGTCTAAGGGACGGGACCGGGGAGCTGTTTTTT.

This clone has a single count. The genes are TRBV11-3 and TRBJ2-1; TRBD2 agrees at 7 bases. Germline V CDR1 and CDR2: SGHNT, YENEEA. J was trimmed by 5 bases and V by 4 bases; bases with no gene match: 8. The CDR3 loop spans 15 amino acids. This CDR3 reads CASSSAGLTDNEQFF. The CDR3 DNA reads TGTGCCAGCAGCTCGGCGGGACTAACGGACAATGAGCAGTTCTTC.

The CDR3 reads CASSPLAGSYNEQFF. The DNA for the CDR3 is TGCGCCAGCAGCCCTCTAGCGGGTAGCTACAATGAGCAGTTCTTC. This chain uses TRBV5-1 with TRBJ2-1, with 8 bases that match TRBD2. The ends lost 4 bases at V and 3 bases at J; junction bases unmatched: 6. The CDR3 extends over 15 amino acids. Germline CDR1 is SGHRS and CDR2 is YFSETQ.

The chain is built from TRBV4-2 and TRBJ2-1, with 7 bases that match TRBD2. Per germline, CDR1 LGHNA and CDR2 YNFKEQ. CDR3 length: 17 residues. Trimming removed 1 base from V and 10 bases from J; junction bases left unmatched: 16. CDR3 sequence reads: CASSQVAGLTTTREQFF. In DNA form, the CDR3 reads TGTGCCAGCAGCCAAGTCGCGGGACTAACGACAACTCGGGAGCAGTTCTTC.

V and J are TRBV7-9 and TRBJ2-1, with D possibly matching TRBD2 (6 bases). CDR1 and CDR2 (germline): SEHNR, FQNEAQ (reference sequence). With 5 bases removed from V and 8 bases from J, the gap between germline ends came to 22 bases. CDR3 length: 16 residues. CDR3 bases: TGTGCCAGCAGCCCGTCCGGTGCGGGGCGCAGGGATGAGCAGTTCTTC. It codes for CASSPSGAGRRDEQFF.

The V gene is TRBV6-5, the J gene TRBJ1-2; D is possibly TRBD1 (5 bases). The CDR3 covers 13 residues. Trimming stripped 2 bases from V and 2 bases from J, with 6 bases between. Germline loops: CDR1 MNHEY, CDR2 SVGAGI. The chain's CDR3 is CASSYGGNYGYTF. The DNA for the CDR3 is TGTGCCAGCAGTTACGGGGGGAACTATGGCTACACCTTC.

The chain employs TRBV18 and TRBJ1-1, with 8 positions matching TRBD1. In germline, CDR1 is KGHSH, CDR2 LQKENI. The V and J ends lost 5 bases and 3 bases, in that order; junction bases with no gene match: 5. This CDR3 is 14 amino acids long. The CDR3 DNA sequence: TGTGCCAGCTCAAGGACAGGGACCGACACTGAAGCTTTCTTT. Translated: CASSRTGTDTEAFF.

This clone was observed a single time. The J gene is TRBJ2-4, the V gene TRBV14; 10 positions agree with TRBD2. The germline gives CDR1 SGHDN, CDR2 FVKESK. V lost 3 bases and J lost 11; bases outside the gene matches: 13. This CDR3 has 16 amino acids. CDR3 sequence reads: CASSQEAGGLGVVQYF. The CDR3 DNA reads TGTGCCAGCAGCCAGGAAGCGGGGGGGCTGGGAGTCGTTCAGTACTTC. Full variable domain (remainder filled in from reference TRBV14 and TRBJ2-4): EAGVTQFPSHSVIEKGQTVTLRCDPISGHDNLYWYRRVMGKEIKFLLHFVKESKQDESGMPNNRFLAERTGGTYSTLKVQPAELEDSGVYFCASSQEAGGLGVVQYFGAGTRLSVL.

The chain is built from TRBV7-3 and TRBJ2-1; the match to TRBD2 covers 10 bases. Germline V gives CDR1 SGHTA, CDR2 FQGTGA. V lost 3 bases, J lost 9 bases, and 8 bases stayed unmatched. The CDR3 sequence is 15 residues long. CDR3 in DNA: TGTGCCAGCAGCTTCTTAGCGGGGGGATCGAGTGAGCAGTTCTTC. Its translation is CASSFLAGGSSEQFF.

The CDR3 is CASSLAEGGNEKLFF. The CDR3 DNA sequence: TGTGCCAGCAGCTTAGCGGAGGGAGGGAATGAAAAACTGTTTTTT. The chain is built from TRBV7-8 and TRBJ1-4; D unclear. The germline CDR1 and CDR2 sequences are SGHVS and FQNEAQ. Trimming took 0 bases from V and 5 from J, leaving 10 bases between them. The CDR3 runs to 15 residues.

The chain couples TRBV18 to TRBJ2-7, with a possible D match to TRBD1 (5 bases). CDR1 is KGHSH, CDR2 LQKENI, per germline. The CDR3 sequence is 15 residues long. Trimming removed 0 bases from V and 5 bases from J, with 14 bases in between. CDR3 in amino acids: CASSPPSQGIHEQYF. The CDR3 DNA follows: TGTGCCAGCTCACCACCGTCCCAGGGTATCCACGAGCAGTACTTC.

The CDR3 nucleotides read TGCGCCAGCAGCTTGCCGGGGACTAGCGGGGGGGCTCGAAATGAGCAGTTCTTC. As protein: CASSLPGTSGGARNEQFF. The chain carries TRBV5-1 and TRBJ2-1; the match to TRBD2 covers 16 bases. Trimming at V came to 1 base and at J to 7 bases, leaving 8 bases not matched to a gene. CDR1 and CDR2 from the germline V gene are SGHRS and YFSETQ. CDR3 length: 18 residues.

The rearrangement links TRBV12-3 or TRBV12-4 to TRBJ1-5, with unresolved D. V was clipped by 9 bases and J by 2 bases, with 8 bases between them. This CDR3 contains 12 residues. CDR3: CASMKGNQPQHF. The CDR3 bases are TGTGCCAGTATGAAGGGCAATCAGCCCCAGCATTTT.

The chain couples TRBV2 to TRBJ1-5, with 10 bases lining up with TRBD1. The germline gives CDR1 SNHLY, CDR2 FYNNEI. The V and J ends lost 4 bases and 10 bases, in that order; junction bases with no gene match: 7. This CDR3 has 14 residues. CDR3 loop: CASSVDRGRGPQHF. The DNA for the CDR3 is TGTGCCAGCAGTGTTGACAGGGGGCGAGGCCCCCAGCATTTT.

The genes are TRBV6-2 or TRBV6-3 and TRBJ1-2; possibly TRBD1 for D (5 bases). This CDR3 has 13 residues. Trimming took 2 bases from V and 3 from J, leaving 7 bases between them. CDR1 is MNHEY and CDR2 is SVGEGT in the germline V gene. The CDR3 bases are TGTGCCAGCAGTTACCTCAGGGACTATGGCTACACCTTC. As protein: CASSYLRDYGYTF.